This entry describes one TCR beta chain. Its antigen is currently unknown. The sample belongs to a study of blood T cells in healthy people across ages. Whole-study context: In model experiments, template switching was able to capture about one barcoded beta molecule for every two T cells that were present. Study-wide findings and caveats: Naive T cell percentage and TCR beta diversity correlated strongly.

V lost 6 bases, J lost 1 base, and 11 bases stayed unmatched. Germline CDR1 is SQVTM and CDR2 is ANQGSEA. The CDR3 covers 15 residues. A J-beta primer mix and a sample-barcoded 5' primer were used in a second PCR of roughly 6 to 11 cycles. TCRdb ran MiXCR on the 5' RACE reads and lists one entry per CDR3 protein. The data hold about 620,000 distinct CDR3 sequences, with around 50% observed a single time. The V call is TRBV29-1, the J call TRBJ1-2; 7 bases align to TRBD1. The receptor was isolated from a woman at least 80 years old in good health. Specimen: blood. CDR3 region: CSVGKLTGINYGYTF. CDR3 DNA: TGCAGCGTAGGGAAACTGACAGGGATTAACTATGGCTACACCTTC.